Listed below are T cell receptor beta chains from one sample, sequenced in a study of blood T cell repertoires in COVID-19. TCRdb's copy holds only in-frame clones and misses some; the assay was immunoSEQ multiplex PCR. This sample has fewer than 300,000 clones, with approximately 88% found just once. The sequencing sample was made of peripheral blood. The receptor set was obtained from a woman aged 25 to 45 with acute or convalescent COVID-19. The CDR3 runs from the conserved cysteine through the conserved F or W. The order of the fields is clone size, J gene, D gene, V gene, CDR3 DNA, CDR3 protein. The D gene is left open where the match is weak. Expanded clones are given a class, and other clones once, few, many or no size at all.

clone_size: NA
j_call: TRBJ2-1
d_call: TRBD2
v_call: TRBV3-1/TRBV3-2
cdr3_nt: TGTGCCAGCAGCTTTAGCGGGAGTGATGAGCAGTTCTTC
cdr3_aa: CASSFSGSDEQFF

clone_size: NA
j_call: TRBJ2-1
d_call: TRBD2
v_call: TRBV7-2
cdr3_nt: TGTGCCAGCAGCTTAATGGCTAGCGGGAGGTGGAATGAGCAGTTCTTC
cdr3_aa: CASSLMASGRWNEQFF

clone_size: few
j_call: TRBJ1-5
d_call: NA
v_call: TRBV27
cdr3_nt: TGTGCCAGCAGCCCGACAGTCCGTAGCAATCAGCCCCAGCATTTT
cdr3_aa: CASSPTVRSNQPQHF

clone_size: NA
j_call: TRBJ2-7
d_call: NA
v_call: TRBV3-1/TRBV3-2
cdr3_nt: TGTGCCAGCAGCCAAGGAACAGGGTGGTACGAGCAGTACTTC
cdr3_aa: CASSQGTGWYEQYF

clone_size: NA
j_call: TRBJ1-5
d_call: NA
v_call: TRBV29-1
cdr3_nt: TGCAGCGTTGGTAGGGGGTTCAATCAGCCCCAGCATTTT
cdr3_aa: CSVGRGFNQPQHF

clone_size: NA
j_call: TRBJ1-5
d_call: NA
v_call: TRBV24-1
cdr3_nt: TGTGCCACCAGTGATCCCGGGGACAATCAGCCCCAGCATTTT
cdr3_aa: CATSDPGDNQPQHF

clone_size: NA
j_call: TRBJ2-7
d_call: NA
v_call: TRBV6-5
cdr3_nt: TGTGCCAGCAGCAGGGGGGCCCATTACGAGCAGTACTTC
cdr3_aa: CASSRGAHYEQYF

clone_size: NA
j_call: TRBJ2-7
d_call: TRBD1
v_call: TRBV4-3
cdr3_nt: TGCGCCAGCAGCCAAGCCCTTGGACAGGCAACGACCTACGAGCAGTACTTC
cdr3_aa: CASSQALGQATTYEQYF

clone_size: NA
j_call: TRBJ1-2
d_call: NA
v_call: TRBV5-4
cdr3_nt: TGTGCCAGCAGCCAACAGGATATGTCTAACTATGGCTACACCTTC
cdr3_aa: CASSQQDMSNYGYTF

clone_size: NA
j_call: TRBJ1-1
d_call: TRBD1
v_call: TRBV5-1
cdr3_nt: TGCGCCAGCAGCTGGGGGGACAGGGAGAACACTGAAGCTTTCTTT
cdr3_aa: CASSWGDRENTEAFF

clone_size: NA
j_call: TRBJ1-2
d_call: TRBD1
v_call: TRBV24-1
cdr3_nt: TGTGCCACCAGTGACCCGACAGGGGACAACTATGGCTACACCTTC
cdr3_aa: CATSDPTGDNYGYTF

clone_size: NA
j_call: TRBJ2-1
d_call: NA
v_call: TRBV7-2
cdr3_nt: TGTGCCAGCAGCTTAGTGGGCAGGGTCGGCAATGAGCAGTTCTTC
cdr3_aa: CASSLVGRVGNEQFF

clone_size: NA
j_call: TRBJ1-5
d_call: NA
v_call: TRBV7-8
cdr3_nt: TGTGCCAGCAGCTCGCAGGGCAGCAGCAATCAGCCCCAGCATTTT
cdr3_aa: CASSSQGSSNQPQHF

clone_size: NA
j_call: TRBJ2-1
d_call: NA
v_call: TRBV27
cdr3_nt: TGTGCCAGCAGTTTAAGGCTTCGGACAGATACCTACAATGAGCAGTTCTTC
cdr3_aa: CASSLRLRTDTYNEQFF

clone_size: NA
j_call: TRBJ2-1
d_call: NA
v_call: TRBV29-1
cdr3_nt: TGCAGCGTTTCTACACAGGGTGTCGATGAGCAGTTCTTC
cdr3_aa: CSVSTQGVDEQFF

clone_size: NA
j_call: TRBJ1-2
d_call: NA
v_call: TRBV3-1/TRBV3-2
cdr3_nt: TGTGCCAGCAGCCTGGGGGGAGAACTCTATGGCTACACCTTC
cdr3_aa: CASSLGGELYGYTF

clone_size: NA
j_call: TRBJ2-7
d_call: TRBD1
v_call: TRBV29-1
cdr3_nt: TGCAGCGTTGTAGAGGGGGCAAGGTCCTACGAGCAGTACTTC
cdr3_aa: CSVVEGARSYEQYF

clone_size: NA
j_call: TRBJ2-2
d_call: TRBD2
v_call: TRBV24-1
cdr3_nt: TGTGCCACCGCAGCGGGAGTAGGGGCCGGGGAGCTGTTTTTT
cdr3_aa: CATAAGVGAGELFF

clone_size: NA
j_call: TRBJ1-4
d_call: NA
v_call: TRBV5-1
cdr3_nt: TGCGCCAGCAGCTTGGATGGGACTTCTACTGAAAAACTGTTTTTT
cdr3_aa: CASSLDGTSTEKLFF

clone_size: NA
j_call: TRBJ1-1
d_call: TRBD1
v_call: TRBV5-4
cdr3_nt: TGTGCCAGCAGCTTGGGGGCGGGACAGGGCCGTAGGTTCACTGAAGCTTTCTTT
cdr3_aa: CASSLGAGQGRRFTEAFF

clone_size: NA
j_call: TRBJ2-2
d_call: TRBD1
v_call: TRBV2
cdr3_nt: TGTGCCAGCAGCGGGACAGGGGAGACCGGGGAGCTGTTTTTT
cdr3_aa: CASSGTGETGELFF

clone_size: NA
j_call: TRBJ2-7
d_call: TRBD2
v_call: TRBV7-9
cdr3_nt: TGTGCCAGCAGCCCCCGGGGACTAGCGGGAGGCTTCACCTACGAGCAGTACTTC
cdr3_aa: CASSPRGLAGGFTYEQYF

clone_size: NA
j_call: TRBJ2-4
d_call: NA
v_call: TRBV7-2
cdr3_nt: TGTGCCAGCAGCTTAGTCATAGCCAAAAACATTCAGTACTTC
cdr3_aa: CASSLVIAKNIQYF

clone_size: NA
j_call: TRBJ1-1
d_call: NA
v_call: TRBV4-2
cdr3_nt: TGTGCCAGCAGCCAAGTGAGGTTGAATGAAGCTTTCTTT
cdr3_aa: CASSQVRLNEAFF

clone_size: once
j_call: TRBJ2-2
d_call: TRBD2
v_call: TRBV19
cdr3_nt: TGTGCCAGTAGTCCTTGGGTTAGCGGGAGTTGGGAGCTGTTTTTT
cdr3_aa: CASSPWVSGSWELFF

clone_size: NA
j_call: TRBJ2-7
d_call: TRBD1
v_call: TRBV6-2/TRBV6-3
cdr3_nt: TGTGCCAGCAGTTACCCCGGACAGGGGTACTACGAGCAGTACTTC
cdr3_aa: CASSYPGQGYYEQYF

clone_size: NA
j_call: TRBJ2-3
d_call: NA
v_call: TRBV7-9
cdr3_nt: TGTGCCAGCAGCTTAGCAGGTCTGACTCCAGATACGCAGTATTTT
cdr3_aa: CASSLAGLTPDTQYF

clone_size: NA
j_call: TRBJ1-4
d_call: NA
v_call: TRBV7-9
cdr3_nt: TGTGCCAGCAGCTTTGACTCACCGGAACTGTTTTTT
cdr3_aa: CASSFDSPELFF

clone_size: once
j_call: TRBJ1-1
d_call: TRBD1
v_call: TRBV10-3
cdr3_nt: TGTGCCATCAGGGACAGGGGCACTGAAGCTTTCTTT
cdr3_aa: CAIRDRGTEAFF

clone_size: NA
j_call: TRBJ1-2
d_call: NA
v_call: TRBV13
cdr3_nt: TGTGCCAGCAGCTTAAGGTGGGACACCTATTATGGCTACACCTTC
cdr3_aa: CASSLRWDTYYGYTF

clone_size: few
j_call: TRBJ1-6
d_call: NA
v_call: TRBV30
cdr3_nt: TGTGCCTGGAGTATTGCGCGGTATAATTCACCCCTCCACTTT
cdr3_aa: CAWSIARYNSPLHF

clone_size: NA
j_call: TRBJ1-5
d_call: TRBD1
v_call: TRBV18
cdr3_nt: TGTGCCAGCTCACCCGGGACAGATACGAATCAGCCCCAGCATTTT
cdr3_aa: CASSPGTDTNQPQHF

clone_size: NA
j_call: TRBJ2-6
d_call: TRBD2
v_call: TRBV6-2/TRBV6-3
cdr3_nt: TGTGCCAGCAGTTACTCGGGGCTAGCGGGAGCGCATGGGGCCAACGTCCTGACTTTC
cdr3_aa: CASSYSGLAGAHGANVLTF

clone_size: NA
j_call: TRBJ2-1
d_call: TRBD1
v_call: TRBV6-5
cdr3_nt: TGTGCCAGCAGCCGGGACAGGGGGCTAGGTGAGCAGTTCTTC
cdr3_aa: CASSRDRGLGEQFF

clone_size: NA
j_call: TRBJ2-7
d_call: TRBD2
v_call: TRBV4-3
cdr3_nt: TGCGCCAGCAGCCAATATTTAGCGGGAGCCTACGAGCAGTACTTC
cdr3_aa: CASSQYLAGAYEQYF

clone_size: NA
j_call: TRBJ1-3
d_call: NA
v_call: TRBV30
cdr3_nt: TGTGCCTGGAGTGTACTGGGGGGGCTTGGAAACACCATATATTTT
cdr3_aa: CAWSVLGGLGNTIYF

clone_size: NA
j_call: TRBJ1-2
d_call: TRBD1
v_call: TRBV25-1
cdr3_nt: TGTGCCAGCAGTGAATTGAGAGGGGGCGTGAACTATGGCTACACCTTC
cdr3_aa: CASSELRGGVNYGYTF

clone_size: NA
j_call: TRBJ1-5
d_call: NA
v_call: TRBV12-3/TRBV12-4
cdr3_nt: TGTGCCAGCAGCCCGCAGGGTATTCAGCCCCAGCATTTT
cdr3_aa: CASSPQGIQPQHF

clone_size: NA
j_call: TRBJ2-2
d_call: TRBD2
v_call: TRBV6-4
cdr3_nt: TGTGCCAGCAGTGTCCAGACTAGCGGGAGTTTCGGGGAGCTGTTTTTT
cdr3_aa: CASSVQTSGSFGELFF

clone_size: NA
j_call: TRBJ2-7
d_call: NA
v_call: TRBV4-1
cdr3_nt: TGCGCCAGCAGCCAAGGGACTAACTCCTACGAGCAGTACTTC
cdr3_aa: CASSQGTNSYEQYF

clone_size: NA
j_call: TRBJ1-5
d_call: NA
v_call: TRBV5-6
cdr3_nt: TGTGCCAGTAGCCCACAGGGCCATCAGCCCCAGCATTTT
cdr3_aa: CASSPQGHQPQHF

clone_size: NA
j_call: TRBJ1-4
d_call: NA
v_call: TRBV10-3
cdr3_nt: TGTGCCATCAGTGGAGGAGGGATTGTTGAAAAACTGTTTTTT
cdr3_aa: CAISGGGIVEKLFF

clone_size: NA
j_call: TRBJ2-5
d_call: NA
v_call: TRBV6-5
cdr3_nt: TGTGCCAGCAGCTATGATTCGGGTCAAGAGACCCAGTACTTC
cdr3_aa: CASSYDSGQETQYF

clone_size: NA
j_call: TRBJ1-1
d_call: NA
v_call: TRBV27
cdr3_nt: TGTGCCAGCAGTTTATACTCGGGAATGAACACTGAAGCTTTCTTT
cdr3_aa: CASSLYSGMNTEAFF

clone_size: NA
j_call: TRBJ1-6
d_call: NA
v_call: TRBV6-4
cdr3_nt: TGTGCCAGCAGTGACTCTCCTGCGACAGGATTGAATTCACCCCTCCACTTT
cdr3_aa: CASSDSPATGLNSPLHF

clone_size: once
j_call: TRBJ1-1
d_call: TRBD1
v_call: TRBV6-2/TRBV6-3
cdr3_nt: TGTGCCAGCAGTTACGGGGACAGAGTGAACACTGAAGCTTTCTTT
cdr3_aa: CASSYGDRVNTEAFF

clone_size: NA
j_call: TRBJ2-3
d_call: TRBD2
v_call: TRBV10-3
cdr3_nt: TGTGCCATCAGTGAGTCGGAACTAGCGGGAGTTAGAGGCACAGATACGCAGTATTTT
cdr3_aa: CAISESELAGVRGTDTQYF

clone_size: NA
j_call: TRBJ2-7
d_call: NA
v_call: TRBV2
cdr3_nt: TGTGCCAGCAGTGGAACGGTTTACGAGCAGTACTTC
cdr3_aa: CASSGTVYEQYF

clone_size: NA
j_call: TRBJ1-5
d_call: NA
v_call: TRBV19
cdr3_nt: TGTGCCAGTAGTATGGAGGGAGCCCGCAATCAGCCCCAGCATTTT
cdr3_aa: CASSMEGARNQPQHF